One sample yielded the 29 T cell receptor beta chains listed below, sequenced in a study of early T cells in non-severe SARS-CoV-2 infection. TCRdb called the 5' RACE reads again in MiXCR, with one record for every CDR3 protein. The table records around 25,000 distinct CDR3 sequences, about 4% of them present only once. Sequencing was performed on whole blood. The receptor source for this set is an adult who was a healthcare worker with PCR-confirmed SARS-CoV-2 infection or an uninfected control (not recorded which).

This clonotype appeared many times. The chain couples TRBV7-2 to TRBJ2-1; no clear D. Germline loops: CDR1 SGHTA, CDR2 FQGNSA. The germline V and J ends were trimmed by 5 bases and 10 bases, with 9 bases remaining between them. CDR3 size: 11 residues. The CDR3 bases are TGTGCCAGCAGCCAAGACGGGGAGCAGTTCTTC. It is translated as CASSQDGEQFF.

This clonotype was observed at least ten times. The chain uses TRBV29-1 and TRBJ2-3; 10 bases match TRBD2. The V gene end was trimmed by 6 bases and the J gene end by 5 bases; junction bases not matched to a gene: 8. The V gene's germline CDR1 is SQVTM and CDR2 ANQGSEA. This CDR3 spans 14 amino acids. CDR3 residues: CSVSLAGVGDTQYF. The CDR3 nucleotides are TGCAGCGTGTCCCTAGCGGGAGTTGGAGATACGCAGTATTTT.

This clonotype was detected many times. The CDR3 DNA follows: TGTGCCAGCAGCCGGGAAGCGGGAGGATCCTACGAGCAGTACTTC. Protein product: CASSREAGGSYEQYF. This rearrangement joins TRBV7-9 to TRBJ2-7; 9 bases line up with TRBD2. Germline values: CDR1 SEHNR, CDR2 FQNEAQ (reference sequence). Trimming at V came to 5 bases and at J to 1 base, leaving 6 bases not matched to a gene. The CDR3 is made up of 15 amino acids. The full variable domain, in which reference TRBV7-9 and TRBJ2-7 provide the parts outside the CDR3, is DTGVSQNPRHKITKRGQNVTFRCDPISEHNRLYWYRQTLGQGPEFLTYFQNEAQLEKSRLLSDRFSAERPKGSFSTLEIQRTEQGDSAMYLCASSREAGGSYEQYFGPGTRLTVT.

Worth noting for this clonotype: This likely comes from a read error, as the CDR3 has no conserved phenylalanine or tryptophan at its end. The chain is built from TRBV5-5 and TRBJ2-2; 8 nucleotides align to TRBD1. The CDR3 is 13 amino acids. V was pared by 3 bases and J by 7 bases, with 2 bases of the junction left unmatched. Germline CDR1 is SGHKS and CDR2 is YYEKEE (reference sequence). The CDR3 spells CASSWTGSGELFS. CDR3 DNA: TGTGCCAGCAGCTGGACAGGGAGCGGGGAGCTGTTTTCT.

This clonotype was seen repeatedly, ten times or more. The gene calls are TRBV7-6 and TRBJ2-3; perhaps TRBD2 as D (6 bases). The CDR3 has 16 amino acids. Trimming removed 1 base from V and 3 bases from J, with 14 bases in between. Germline V gives CDR1 SGHVS, CDR2 FNYEAQ. CDR3 amino acids: CASSLEDGSETDTQYF. In DNA, the CDR3 is TGTGCCAGCAGCTTAGAGGACGGGAGTGAGACAGATACGCAGTATTTT.

The chain is built from TRBV7-9 and TRBJ2-1; 7 bases line up with TRBD2. The V segment lost 5 bases and the J segment 0 bases; nucleotides outside the gene matches: 7. Germline assignment: CDR1 SEHNR and CDR2 FQNEAQ (reference sequence). This CDR3 is 16 amino acids long. CDR3 protein: CASSTRGSLSYNEQFF. CDR3 in DNA: TGTGCCAGCAGCACACGCGGGAGTCTCTCCTACAATGAGCAGTTCTTC.

This clonotype has a count of ten or more. The V gene is TRBV27, the J gene TRBJ2-7, with 9 bases matching TRBD1. The CDR3 extends over 19 amino acids. Germline-derived CDR1 and CDR2 are MNHEY and SMNVEV (reference sequence). V lost 4 bases to trimming and J lost 2 bases; unmatched junction nucleotides: 18. CDR3 sequence reads: CASSSQIGTGTLSAYEQYF. DNA of the CDR3: TGTGCCAGCAGTTCCCAGATAGGGACAGGGACTTTGTCAGCCTACGAGCAGTACTTC.

The table lists this clonotype with many counts. This chain connects TRBV29-1 to TRBJ2-3, with D unclear. The CDR3 is 13 amino acids. Germline V CDR1 and CDR2: SQVTM, ANQGSEA. V was cut by 3 bases and J by 6 bases, with 13 bases left in between. For the CDR3, the DNA is TGCAGCGTTGATGGCCTCCTTGAGGATACGCAGTATTTT. Translation gives CSVDGLLEDTQYF.

Sample share makes this clonotype medium-sized. The chain employs TRBV3-1 and TRBJ2-7; 13 bases match TRBD2. V shed 4 bases and J 3 bases; nucleotides not matched to a gene: 0. CDR1 is LGHDT and CDR2 is YNNKEL in the germline V gene (reference sequence). The CDR3 has 14 residues. The DNA for the CDR3 is TGTGCCAGCAGCCGGACTAGCGGGAGCTACGAGCAGTACTTC. It translates to CASSRTSGSYEQYF.

In this sample, this clonotype turned up many times. The chain has TRBV6-6 and TRBJ1-5; D ambiguous. CDR1 and CDR2 (germline): MNHNY, SVGAGI (reference sequence). Trimming pared 4 bases from V and 6 bases from J, leaving 22 bases between. CDR3 length: 17 residues. The CDR3: CASSLQRTGRVSQPQHF. The CDR3 bases are TGTGCCAGCAGTTTACAGCGGACCGGAAGGGTAAGTCAGCCCCAGCATTTT.

This clonotype showed up many times. The J gene is TRBJ2-5, the V gene TRBV7-6; 8 positions agree with TRBD2. Germline V gene data show CDR1 as SGHVS and CDR2 as FNYEAQ. With 1 base clipped from V and 0 bases from J, the junction kept 4 bases outside the gene matches. The CDR3 is 16 amino acids. The CDR3 here is CASSLELAAYQETQYF. The CDR3 bases are TGTGCCAGCAGCTTAGAACTAGCGGCTTACCAAGAGACCCAGTACTTC.

Many counts were recorded for this clonotype. The rearrangement joins TRBV21-1 to TRBJ2-7; TRBD2, the table's D call, was not compared with the DNA. TRBV21-1 is deemed a pseudogene. The CDR3 contains 16 residues. CDR3 sequence: CASSTEGLAPSYEQYF. The CDR3 DNA reads TGTGCCAGCAGCACGGAGGGACTAGCGCCCTCCTACGAGCAGTACTTC.

The sample holds many counts of this clonotype. The J gene is TRBJ1-1, the V gene TRBV18; 10 bases match TRBD1. The CDR3 totals 14 residues. The trim removed 6 bases at V and 1 base at J, leaving 2 bases unmatched. The germline V gene has CDR1 KGHSH and CDR2 LQKENI. CDR3 loop: CASSDRGANTEAFF. The CDR3 coding sequence is TGTGCCAGCTCGGACAGGGGGGCGAACACTGAAGCTTTCTTT.

This clonotype has at least ten counts. The chain recombines TRBV2 with TRBJ1-1, with 7 nucleotides matching TRBD1. Per germline, CDR1 SNHLY and CDR2 FYNNEI. CDR3 length: 15 residues. With V trimmed by 5 bases and J by 3 bases, 9 bases remained unmatched. The CDR3 coding sequence is TGTGCCAGCAGTCCCTTCGGGACAGCACACACTGAAGCTTTCTTT. Protein product: CASSPFGTAHTEAFF.

This clonotype was seen only a few times. V and J are TRBV9 and TRBJ2-1; 13 bases are a match to TRBD2. CDR1 SGDLS and CDR2 YYNGEE come from the germline V gene. The CDR3 runs to 15 residues. Unmatched junction bases numbered 2, after V lost 3 bases and J lost 5 bases. The CDR3 protein is CASSGTSGSNNEQFF. DNA of the CDR3: TGTGCCAGCAGCGGGACTAGCGGGAGTAACAATGAGCAGTTCTTC.

This clonotype was observed many times. The chain recombines TRBV28 with TRBJ2-2; TRBD2 is a possible D gene (6 bases). Germline CDR1 and CDR2: MDHEN and SYDVKM. This CDR3 region has 14 residues. Trimming took off 2 bases at V and 7 bases at J, with 11 bases between the two ends. The CDR3 DNA reads TGTGCCAGCAGTTTACCCCAGCGGGTCGGGGAGCTGTTTTTT. Amino acid sequence: CASSLPQRVGELFF.

This clonotype was picked up many times. The chain carries TRBV6-4 and TRBJ2-1, with TRBD2 matching over 10 bases. This CDR3 contains 15 residues. Germline loops: CDR1 MRHNA, CDR2 SNTAGT. V shed 3 bases and J 4 bases; nucleotides not matched to a gene: 3. The CDR3 nucleotides are TGTGCCAGCAGTGATACTAGCGGGGATTACAATGAGCAGTTCTTC. Encoded protein: CASSDTSGDYNEQFF.

The chain links TRBV28 to TRBJ1-1, with TRBD1 matching over 7 bases. The CDR3 runs to 14 residues. Per the germline V gene, CDR1 is MDHEN and CDR2 is SYDVKM. Trimming at V came to 1 base and at J to 3 bases, leaving 2 bases not matched to a gene. The CDR3 reads CASSLSTGYTEAFF. The DNA of the CDR3 is TGTGCCAGCAGTTTATCGACAGGGTACACTGAAGCTTTCTTT.

This clonotype has a count of ten or more. J is TRBJ2-1 and V is TRBV7-2; TRBD2 aligns across 16 bases. This CDR3 is built from 18 residues. Germline lookup yields CDR1 SGHTA and CDR2 FQGNSA. The V gene end was trimmed by 7 bases and the J gene end by 5 bases; junction bases not matched to a gene: 11. CDR3 nucleotides: TGTGCCAGCACCCCGGGACTAGCGGGAGGGATGAGGAACAATGAGCAGTTCTTC. Amino acid sequence: CASTPGLAGGMRNNEQFF.

This clonotype was seen ten or more times. This sequence joins TRBV2 and TRBJ2-7; D possibly matches TRBD1 or TRBD2 (5 bases each). The V and J ends lost 6 bases and 0 bases respectively, with 12 bases between them. The V gene's germline CDR1 is SNHLY and CDR2 FYNNEI. The CDR3 length is 14 residues. The CDR3 region has the DNA TGTGCCAGCAGAAAGAGGGGTGGCTCCTACGAGCAGTACTTC. Protein sequence: CASRKRGGSYEQYF.

There are a few counts of this clonotype. The CDR3 sequence is CASSLTGGRRYEQYF. The DNA for the CDR3 is TGTGCCAGCAGCCTTACCGGCGGGAGGAGGTACGAGCAGTACTTC. This chain connects TRBV11-2 to TRBJ2-7, with 8 bases fitting TRBD2. The V and J ends lost 5 bases and 4 bases, in that order; junction bases with no gene match: 10. CDR3 length: 15 residues. Germline assignment: CDR1 SGHAT and CDR2 FQNNGV.

This clonotype was counted ten times or more. The chain joins TRBV14 to TRBJ2-1; 12 bases map to TRBD2. CDR1 is SGHDN, CDR2 FVKESK, per germline. V shed 3 bases and J 6 bases; nucleotides not matched to a gene: 3. The CDR3 length is 15 residues. The CDR3 DNA follows: TGTGCCAGCAGCCACGGACTAGCGGGAATCAATGAGCAGTTCTTC. This sequence encodes CASSHGLAGINEQFF.

This clonotype was counted ten times or more. This sequence joins TRBV20-1 and TRBJ2-3; 9 bases agree with TRBD2. The CDR3 length is 16 residues. CDR1 and CDR2 from the germline V gene are DFQATT and SNEGSKA (reference sequence). The V segment lost 3 bases and the J segment 3 bases; nucleotides outside the gene matches: 10. CDR3 in amino acids: CSASGGASGKTDTQYF. In DNA form, the CDR3 reads TGCAGTGCTAGCGGGGGGGCTAGCGGGAAAACAGATACGCAGTATTTT.

The gene calls are TRBV6-6 and TRBJ2-1; D may be TRBD2 (6 bases). Trimming stripped 7 bases from V and 6 bases from J, with 16 bases between. The germline V gene encodes CDR1 MNHNY and CDR2 SVGAGI (reference sequence). This CDR3 comprises 14 residues. The CDR3 bases are TGTGCCAGCAATCTGGGGGGAACGGGCAATGAGCAGTTCTTC. Its translation is CASNLGGTGNEQFF.

This clonotype was counted at least ten times. V gene TRBV18 combines with J gene TRBJ2-1, with TRBD2 matching 8 bases. Germline CDR1 KGHSH, CDR2 LQKENI. V shed 2 bases, J shed 4 bases, and the junction held 4 bases outside the gene matches. The CDR3 sequence is 15 residues long. The CDR3, as DNA: TGTGCCAGCTCACCAATGAGCGGGAGTTACAATGAGCAGTTCTTC. It is translated as CASSPMSGSYNEQFF.

In its sample, this clonotype was seen many times. The chain has TRBV11-2 and TRBJ2-7, with 7 bases matching TRBD2. Trimming at V came to 4 bases and at J to 6 bases, leaving 9 bases not matched to a gene. The CDR3 spans 14 residues. Germline loops: CDR1 SGHAT, CDR2 FQNNGV. The CDR3 DNA is TGTGCCAGCAGCTCCAGCGGGAATTCTCGCGAGCAGTACTTC. It encodes CASSSSGNSREQYF.

This clonotype was seen many times. The J gene is TRBJ2-1, the V gene TRBV5-1; 9 nucleotides align to TRBD2. Germline CDR1 is SGHRS and CDR2 is YFSETQ. CDR3 length: 16 residues. J gave up 5 bases and V 1 base, and 7 bases lay outside the gene matches. The CDR3 reads CASSLPSSGTHNEQFF. DNA for the CDR3: TGCGCCAGCAGCTTGCCGTCTAGCGGGACCCACAATGAGCAGTTCTTC. The full variable domain, rest sourced from reference TRBV5-1 and TRBJ2-1, is KAGVTQTPRYLIKTRGQQVTLSCSPISGHRSVSWYQQTPGQGLQFLFEYFSETQRNKGNFPGRFSGRQFSNSRSEMNVSTLELGDSALYLCASSLPSSGTHNEQFFGPGTRLTVL.

This clonotype was detected many times. The chain has TRBV2 and TRBJ2-4; D gene ambiguous. Germline CDR1 is SNHLY and CDR2 is FYNNEI. V lost 2 bases to trimming and J lost 2 bases, with 13 bases between them. The CDR3 runs to 16 residues. CDR3 bases: TGTGCCAGCAGTGAACGGATGATAGAGACCAAAAACATTCAGTACTTC. Residues: CASSERMIETKNIQYF.

In this sample, this clonotype turned up a few times. The rearrangement links TRBV20-1 to TRBJ2-4, with D possibly matching TRBD1 (5 bases). Germline CDR1 reads DFQATT; CDR2 reads SNEGSKA (reference sequence). V was cut by 3 bases and J by 6 bases, with 12 bases left in between. CDR3 length: 13 amino acids. The CDR3 region has the DNA TGCAGTGCTAGCAGGGTTTGGCGAAACATTCAGTACTTC. It codes for CSASRVWRNIQYF.